The present entry profiles one TCR beta chain with its context. The target antigen is unknown. These data belong to a study of OX40 agonist ivuxolimab in advanced cancers. Study-level points and caveats: Some patients who did not respond also had low normalized T-cell clonal expansion. Relative to CD4+, CD8+ T cells held more expanded clones on average.

The repertoire was sequenced with immunoSEQ multiplex PCR; TCRdb's copy has only in-frame clones and lacks some. The sample consists of about 45,000 clones, about 90% of them appearing once. The length of the CDR3 is 15 residues. CDR1 is SGHTA, CDR2 FQGNSA, per germline. The V segment lost 5 bases and the J segment 5 bases; nucleotides outside the gene matches: 6. V and J are TRBV7-2 and TRBJ2-5; 12 bases agree with TRBD1. Specimen: CD4+ or CD8+ T cells sorted from blood, collected in a trial of the OX40 agonist ivuxolimab. This receptor was identified in an adult with an advanced solid tumor such as melanoma, head and neck, liver or kidney cancer. CDR3 nucleotides: TGTGCCAGCAGCCAGGGACAGGGGGCCCGGGAGACCCAGTACTTC. Translating gives CASSQGQGARETQYF.